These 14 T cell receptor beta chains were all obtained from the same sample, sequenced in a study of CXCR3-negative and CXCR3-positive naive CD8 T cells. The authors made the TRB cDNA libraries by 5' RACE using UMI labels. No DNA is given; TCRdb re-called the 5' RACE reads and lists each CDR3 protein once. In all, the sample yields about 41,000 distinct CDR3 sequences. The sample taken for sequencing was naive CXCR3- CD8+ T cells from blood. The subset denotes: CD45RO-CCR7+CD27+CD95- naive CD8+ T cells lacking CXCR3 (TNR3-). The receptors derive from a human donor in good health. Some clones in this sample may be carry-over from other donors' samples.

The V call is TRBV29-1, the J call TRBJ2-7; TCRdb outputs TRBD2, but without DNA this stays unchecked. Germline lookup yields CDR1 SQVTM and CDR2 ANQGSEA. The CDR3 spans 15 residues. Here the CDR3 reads CSVETPGLAGGEQYF.

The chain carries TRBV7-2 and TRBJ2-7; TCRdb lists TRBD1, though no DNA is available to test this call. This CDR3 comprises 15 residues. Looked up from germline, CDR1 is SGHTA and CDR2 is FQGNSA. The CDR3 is CASSLGLGPSYEQYF. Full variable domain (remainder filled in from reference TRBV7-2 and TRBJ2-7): GAGVSQSPSNKVTEKGKDVELRCDPISGHTALYWYRQSLGQGLEFLIYFQGNSAPDKSGLPSDRFSAERTGGSVSTLTIQRTQQEDSAVYLCASSLGLGPSYEQYFGPGTRLTVT.

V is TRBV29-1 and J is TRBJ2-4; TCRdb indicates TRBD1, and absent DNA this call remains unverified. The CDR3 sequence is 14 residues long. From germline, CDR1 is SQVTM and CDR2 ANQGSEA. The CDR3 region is CSVVGGQGANIQYF.

CDR3 sequence: CASSDTGDTQYF. The J gene is TRBJ2-3, the V gene TRBV5-1; the TRBD1 assignment by TCRdb is unverifiable without DNA. CDR1 is SGHRS, CDR2 YFSETQ, per germline. This CDR3 has 12 amino acids.

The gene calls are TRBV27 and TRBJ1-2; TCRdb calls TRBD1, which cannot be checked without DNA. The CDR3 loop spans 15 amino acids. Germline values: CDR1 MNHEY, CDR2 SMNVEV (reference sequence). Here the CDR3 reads CASRSGQGVTYGYTF.

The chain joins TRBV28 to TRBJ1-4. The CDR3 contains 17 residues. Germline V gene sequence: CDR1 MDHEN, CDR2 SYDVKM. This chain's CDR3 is CASGRLAISSSNEKLFF.

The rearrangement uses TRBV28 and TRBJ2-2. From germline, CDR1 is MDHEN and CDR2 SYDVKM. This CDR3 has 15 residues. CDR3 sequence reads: CASSLRGRRTGELFF.

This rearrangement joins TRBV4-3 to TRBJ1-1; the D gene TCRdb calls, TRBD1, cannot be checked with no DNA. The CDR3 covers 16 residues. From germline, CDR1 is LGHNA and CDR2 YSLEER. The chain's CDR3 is CASSQGTTGVVNEAFF.

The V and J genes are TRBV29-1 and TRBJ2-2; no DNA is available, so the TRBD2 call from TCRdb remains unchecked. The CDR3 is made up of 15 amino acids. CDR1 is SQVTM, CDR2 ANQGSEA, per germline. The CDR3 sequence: CSVEPAGGNTGELFF.

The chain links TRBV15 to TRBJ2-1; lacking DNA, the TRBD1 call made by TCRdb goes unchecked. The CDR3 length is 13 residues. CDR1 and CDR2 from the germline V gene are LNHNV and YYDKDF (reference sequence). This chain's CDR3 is CASSTGAADEQFF.

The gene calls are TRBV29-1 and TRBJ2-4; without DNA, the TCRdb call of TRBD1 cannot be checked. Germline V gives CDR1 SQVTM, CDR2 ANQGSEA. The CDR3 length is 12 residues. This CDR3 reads CSTRTGRDIQYF.

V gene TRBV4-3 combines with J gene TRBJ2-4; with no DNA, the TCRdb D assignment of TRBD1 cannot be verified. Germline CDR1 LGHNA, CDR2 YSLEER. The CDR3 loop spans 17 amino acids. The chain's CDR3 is CASSQESLAGEQNIQYF.

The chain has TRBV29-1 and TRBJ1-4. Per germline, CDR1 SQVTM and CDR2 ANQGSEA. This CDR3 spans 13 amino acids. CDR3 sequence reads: CSVEGREGEKLFF. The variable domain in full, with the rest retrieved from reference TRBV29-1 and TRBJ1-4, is SAVISQKPSRDICQRGTSLTIQCQVDSQVTMMFWYRQQPGQSLTLIATANQGSEATYESGFVIDKFPISRPNLTFSTLTVSNMSPEDSSIYLCSVEGREGEKLFFGSGTQLSVL.

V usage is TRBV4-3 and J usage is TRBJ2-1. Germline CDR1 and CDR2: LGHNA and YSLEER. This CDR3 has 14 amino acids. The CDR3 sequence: CASSQDEETNEQFF.